Reported below is one TCR beta chain. These data are taken from a study of blood T cell repertoires in COVID-19. After removal of 1 base from V and 6 bases from J, the junction contained 13 bases not matched to a gene. Germline assignment: CDR1 MGHRA and CDR2 YSYEKL. The length of the CDR3 is 17 residues. Method: immunoSEQ multiplex PCR; TCRdb's copy keeps in-frame clones and lacks some. The sample holds hundreds of thousands of clones; around four fifths are singletons and the top ten take 4.8%. The sequenced sample consisted of PBMCs or T cells enriched from blood (not recorded which). This clonotype was sampled from a woman aged 45-65 years who had been exposed to COVID-19. The chain joins TRBV4-1 to TRBJ1-2; 8 nucleotides line up with TRBD1. This CDR3 is CASSQVLSGQGADGYTF. The CDR3 DNA reads TGCGCCAGCAGCCAAGTTCTCTCGGGGCAGGGGGCAGATGGCTACACCTTC.